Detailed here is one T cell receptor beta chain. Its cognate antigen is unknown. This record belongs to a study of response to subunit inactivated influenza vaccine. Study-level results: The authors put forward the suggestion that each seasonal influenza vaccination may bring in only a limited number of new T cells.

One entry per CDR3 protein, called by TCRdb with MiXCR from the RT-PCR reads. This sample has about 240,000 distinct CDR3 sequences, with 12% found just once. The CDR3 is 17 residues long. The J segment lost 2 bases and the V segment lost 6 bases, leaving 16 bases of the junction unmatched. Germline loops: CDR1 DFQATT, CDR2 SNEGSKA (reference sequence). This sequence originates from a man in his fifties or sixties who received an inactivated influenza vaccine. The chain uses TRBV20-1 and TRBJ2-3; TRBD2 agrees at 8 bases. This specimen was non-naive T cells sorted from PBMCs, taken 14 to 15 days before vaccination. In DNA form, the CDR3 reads TGCAGTGCCAACGACTATTGGCTAGCGGGCTCCACAGATACGCAGTATTTT. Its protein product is CSANDYWLAGSTDTQYF.